The present entry profiles one TCR beta chain with its context. Total RNA amounts of at least 5 micrograms were extracted per sample. The sample belongs to a study of blood T cells in healthy people across ages. Primed by a sample-barcoded 5' primer and a J-beta primer mix, a second PCR proceeded for about 6 to 12 cycles. Via MiXCR, TCRdb re-called the 5' RACE reads, giving one row per CDR3 protein. The sample holds over a million distinct CDR3 sequences, approximately 26% seen once. Germline V gene lookup returns CDR1 MGHRA and CDR2 YSYEKL. Trimming took 3 bases from V and 1 from J; bases not matched to a gene: 6. The CDR3 has 15 amino acids. The sample was also linked to a second study, of T cells of mothers and their children. This second report adds: Donation involved a few healthy Caucasian mothers and the six children that they had.

The receptor was isolated from a girl aged 2 to 10 in good health. The V gene is TRBV4-1, the J gene TRBJ2-7; TRBD1 matches 7 bases. The specimen sequenced was blood. CDR3 nucleotide sequence: TGCGCCAGCAGCCACGCTGGGACAGCTTCCTACGAGCAGTACTTC. Protein sequence: CASSHAGTASYEQYF.